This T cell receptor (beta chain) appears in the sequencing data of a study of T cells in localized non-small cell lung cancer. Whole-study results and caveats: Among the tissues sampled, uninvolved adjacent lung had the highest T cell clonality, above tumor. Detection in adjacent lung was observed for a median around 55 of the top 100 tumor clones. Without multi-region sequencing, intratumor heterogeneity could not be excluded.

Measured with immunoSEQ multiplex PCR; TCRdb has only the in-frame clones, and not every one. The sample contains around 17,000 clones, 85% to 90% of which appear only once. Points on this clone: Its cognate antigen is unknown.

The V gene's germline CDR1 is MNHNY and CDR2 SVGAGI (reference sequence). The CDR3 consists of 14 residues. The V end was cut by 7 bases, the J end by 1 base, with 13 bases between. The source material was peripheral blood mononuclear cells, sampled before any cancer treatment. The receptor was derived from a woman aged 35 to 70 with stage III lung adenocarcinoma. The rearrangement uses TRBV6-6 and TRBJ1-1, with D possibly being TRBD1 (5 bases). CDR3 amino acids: CASIVRGGNTEAFF. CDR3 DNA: TGTGCCAGCATCGTGAGGGGAGGGAACACTGAAGCTTTCTTT.